The 28 T cell receptor beta chains listed next were all sequenced from one sample in a study of human T cells and chemical hapten exposure. One entry per CDR3 protein results from TCRdb running MiXCR on the RACE reads. The table records 69,000 or so distinct CDR3 sequences, 9% to 12% of them present only once. Time point given: patch test 2, 6 weeks after DPC sensitization. Treatment: therapeutic diphenylcyclopropenone sensitization with weekly scalp DPC. Material: whole blood, obtained in connection with sensitization to the hapten diphenylcyclopropenone (DPC). The receptors stem from a woman aged 45-65 years with alopecia areata. Some clones in this sample may be carry-over from other donors' samples.

This clonotype was recorded many times. A junction end diverges from the germline sequence, so it may reflect a read error. The V call is TRBV7-2, the J call TRBJ2-3; TRBD2 agrees at 8 bases. The CDR3 length is 13 residues. Germline V gene data show CDR1 as SGHTA and CDR2 as FQGNSA. CDR3 amino acids: CASSDSRTSLQNF. The DNA of the CDR3 is TGTGCCAGCAGCGACTCCCGGACTAGCCTCCAGAATTTT.

There are a few counts of this clonotype. This sequence joins TRBV11-2 and TRBJ2-4, with 8 bases aligning to TRBD1. The CDR3 is 21 residues long. From germline, CDR1 is SGHAT and CDR2 FQNNGV. Unmatched junction bases numbered 17, after V lost 1 base and J lost 0 bases. DNA of the CDR3: TGTGCCAGCAGCTTAGTCGTCCCCGGGACAGGTCTCCGGGAAGCCAAAAACATTCAGTACTTC. Encoded protein: CASSLVVPGTGLREAKNIQYF.

This clonotype was detected many times. The chain couples TRBV10-1 to TRBJ2-3; 7 bases line up with TRBD2. The CDR3 is made up of 13 amino acids. Germline V gene lookup returns CDR1 WNHNN and CDR2 SYGVQD (reference sequence). Trimming at V came to 6 bases and at J to 3 bases, leaving 3 bases not matched to a gene. The CDR3 DNA is TGCGCCAGCAGCTATAGCGGGACAGATACGCAGTATTTT. It is translated as CASSYSGTDTQYF.

This clonotype was seen many times. The V call is TRBV6-5, the J call TRBJ1-1; unclear D gene. The CDR3 runs 11 residues. Trimming shortened V by 2 bases and J by 10 bases, and 8 bases separated the two germline ends. Germline V lookup: CDR1 MNHEY, CDR2 SVGAGI. CDR3 sequence reads: CASSYKGAAFF. The CDR3 DNA reads TGTGCCAGCAGTTACAAGGGAGCAGCTTTCTTT.

This clonotype turned up a few times. CDR3 region: CASTPSGENAGYTF. DNA of the CDR3: TGTGCCAGCACCCCCTCTGGAGAAAATGCTGGCTACACCTTC. The chain uses TRBV12-3 or TRBV12-4 and TRBJ1-2; no firm D call. The V end lost 7 bases, the J end lost 7 bases, and 19 bases lay between the germline ends. This CDR3 comprises 14 residues.

Concerning this clonotype: A single base separates this from a much larger clone, so it may be a read error. The chain is built from TRBV11-2 and TRBJ2-1; unclear D gene. Between the trimmed V and J ends, which lost 0 bases and 5 bases, there was a span of 5 bases. Germline V gene sequence: CDR1 SGHAT, CDR2 FQNNGV. The CDR3 is made up of 13 amino acids. CDR3 bases: TGTGCCAGCAGCTTAGAGAGACACAATGAGCAGTTCTTC. It specifies CASSLERHNEQFF. Full variable domain (rest looked up from reference TRBV11-2 and TRBJ2-1): EAGVAQSPRYKIIEKRQSVAFWCNPISGHATLYWYQQILGQGPKLLIQFQNNGVVDDSQLPKDRFSAERLKGVDSTLKIQPAKLEDSAVYLCASSLERHNEQFFGPGTRLTVL.

The table lists this clonotype with many counts. This chain links TRBV28 with TRBJ1-3, with no clear D. The CDR3 covers 11 residues. Trimming took off 5 bases at V and 8 bases at J, with 7 bases between the two ends. CDR1 is MDHEN and CDR2 is SYDVKM in the germline V gene. The CDR3 sequence is CASSHSYTIYF. As DNA, the CDR3 is TGTGCCAGCAGTCACAGCTACACCATATATTTT.

This clonotype showed up many times. This rearrangement joins TRBV5-1 to TRBJ2-5, with 11 bases identical to TRBD2. With 4 bases clipped from V and 5 bases from J, the junction kept 10 bases outside the gene matches. CDR3 length: 16 amino acids. Germline CDR1 SGHRS, CDR2 YFSETQ. The CDR3 reads CASSLTSGRREETQYF. CDR3 sequence (DNA): TGCGCCAGCAGCCTTACTAGCGGGAGAAGGGAGGAGACCCAGTACTTC.

Concerning this clonotype itself: The CDR3 does not close with the conserved phenylalanine or tryptophan, likely indicating a read error. This rearrangement joins TRBV2 to TRBJ2-3; 9 bases fit TRBD1. Germline V gene data show CDR1 as SNHLY and CDR2 as FYNNEI. J was trimmed by 2 bases and V by 7 bases; bases with no gene match: 4. This CDR3 has 14 residues. CDR3 amino acids: CASKQGANTDTQYS. The DNA of the CDR3 is TGTGCCAGCAAACAGGGGGCTAACACAGATACGCAGTATTCT.

There are a few counts of this clonotype. V is TRBV12-3 or TRBV12-4 and J is TRBJ1-6; no definite D call. V was pared by 6 bases and J by 4 bases, with 10 bases between. The CDR3 sequence is 14 residues long. This CDR3 reads CASSRTAYNSPLHF. The CDR3 nucleotides are TGTGCCAGCAGCCGGACTGCTTATAATTCACCCCTCCACTTT.

This clonotype was counted many times. This rearrangement joins TRBV29-1 to TRBJ1-1, with unresolved D. V was cut by 4 bases and J by 5 bases, with 14 bases left in between. Germline V lookup: CDR1 SQVTM, CDR2 ANQGSEA. The CDR3 length is 13 residues. This chain's CDR3 is CSVVTLVGTEAFF. The CDR3, as DNA: TGCAGCGTTGTCACACTTGTGGGGACTGAAGCTTTCTTT. Looking up the rest from reference TRBV29-1 and TRBJ1-1 gives the full variable domain: SAVISQKPSRDICQRGTSLTIQCQVDSQVTMMFWYRQQPGQSLTLIATANQGSEATYESGFVIDKFPISRPNLTFSTLTVSNMSPEDSSIYLCSVVTLVGTEAFFGQGTRLTVV.

This clonotype was observed a few times. The rearrangement links TRBV7-9 to TRBJ2-3; TRBD2 matches 7 bases. This CDR3 spans 14 amino acids. CDR1 and CDR2 (germline): SEHNR, FQNEAQ (reference sequence). V trimming: 11 bases; J trimming: 2 bases; junction bases outside the gene matches: 10. The CDR3 is CASQPSGNTDTQYF. CDR3 coding DNA: TGTGCCTCCCAACCCAGCGGGAACACAGATACGCAGTATTTT.

This clonotype was observed a handful of times. This sequence joins TRBV27 and TRBJ2-3; D not certain. CDR3 length equals 14 residues. Germline V CDR1 and CDR2: MNHEY, SMNVEV (reference sequence). Trimming cost V 3 bases and J 2 bases, with 9 bases left between them. Written as DNA, the CDR3 is TGTGCCAGCAGTTTTTATGCGGTCACAGATACGCAGTATTTT. Translation: CASSFYAVTDTQYF.

CDR3 DNA: TGTGCCAGCAGCTTACCCAGGGGGGAGGGCCAACCGTATGAGCAGTTCTTC. It codes for CASSLPRGEGQPYEQFF. V gene TRBV7-9 combines with J gene TRBJ2-1; the D gene could be TRBD1 or TRBD2 (7 bases each). The ends were cut back, 2 bases at V and 8 bases at J, with 22 bases in the middle. Germline CDR1 SEHNR, CDR2 FQNEAQ (reference sequence). The CDR3 sequence is 17 residues long.

This clonotype has ten or more counts. V usage is TRBV2 and J usage is TRBJ1-2, with a possible D match to TRBD1 (5 bases). The CDR3 has 13 amino acids. Trimming left V 6 bases short and J 2 bases short, with 10 bases between. Per the germline V gene, CDR1 is SNHLY and CDR2 is FYNNEI. CDR3 in amino acids: CASSGTPNYGYTF. The CDR3 coding sequence is TGTGCCAGCAGCGGGACCCCCAACTATGGCTACACCTTC.

This clonotype was recorded many times. The chain couples TRBV6-5 to TRBJ1-2; TRBD1 aligns across 7 bases. Germline V gene sequence: CDR1 MNHEY, CDR2 SVGAGI. The length of the CDR3 is 12 residues. The V segment lost 4 bases and the J segment 4 bases; nucleotides outside the gene matches: 0. CDR3 in amino acids: CASSWDSYGYTF. For the CDR3, the DNA is TGTGCCAGCAGTTGGGACAGCTATGGCTACACCTTC.

Points on this clonotype: A much larger clone is a single base away; this may be a read error. The CDR3 loop reads CSVVWGVAYNEQFF. CDR3 DNA: TGCAGCGTTGTATGGGGGGTAGCCTACAATGAGCAGTTCTTC. The chain has TRBV29-1 and TRBJ2-1, with D perhaps TRBD2 (6 bases). V shed 4 bases and J shed 2 bases, with 12 bases lying between them. Germline CDR1 SQVTM, CDR2 ANQGSEA. The CDR3 runs 14 residues.

V gene TRBV2 combines with J gene TRBJ2-7, with 8 bases aligning to TRBD2. Germline assignment: CDR1 SNHLY and CDR2 FYNNEI. The CDR3 totals 15 residues. V gave up 4 bases and J gave up 3 bases; unmatched junction bases: 8. The CDR3 DNA follows: TGTGCCAGCAGTGCCTTTAGCGGGGCGCACTACGAGCAGTACTTC. This sequence encodes CASSAFSGAHYEQYF.

Ten or more counts support this clonotype. The chain links TRBV11-1 to TRBJ2-3; D gene uncertain. The CDR3 is made up of 12 amino acids. Germline loops: CDR1 SGHAT, CDR2 FQDESV (reference sequence). The ends were cut back, 2 bases at V and 4 bases at J, with 4 bases in the middle. The CDR3: CASSLRADTQYF. CDR3 nucleotides: TGTGCCAGCAGCTTACGCGCAGATACGCAGTATTTT.

The rearrangement joins TRBV20-1 to TRBJ2-5, with 7 bases that match TRBD2. V trimming: 6 bases; J trimming: 3 bases; junction bases outside the gene matches: 10. CDR1 and CDR2 (germline): DFQATT, SNEGSKA (reference sequence). CDR3 length: 14 residues. The CDR3 bases are TGCAGTGCACCAATAGCGGGCTTAGAAGAGACCCAGTACTTC. As protein: CSAPIAGLEETQYF.

V gene TRBV20-1 combines with J gene TRBJ2-3; a weak D match, TRBD2 (5 bases). From germline, CDR1 is DFQATT and CDR2 SNEGSKA (reference sequence). Trimming shortened V by 1 base and J by 2 bases, and 13 bases separated the two germline ends. The CDR3 extends over 15 amino acids. The CDR3 reads CSARGLERYTDTQYF. For the CDR3, the DNA is TGCAGTGCTAGAGGGTTAGAGCGGTACACAGATACGCAGTATTTT.

The chain has TRBV20-1 and TRBJ2-3, with a weak D call TRBD2 (6 bases). Germline V lookup: CDR1 DFQATT, CDR2 SNEGSKA (reference sequence). The length of the CDR3 is 14 residues. Trimming stripped 5 bases from V and 6 bases from J, with 18 bases between. CDR3 sequence: CSAARLGVTDTQYF. The DNA of the CDR3 is TGCAGTGCTGCCCGACTAGGCGTTACGGATACGCAGTATTTT.

This clonotype was counted ten times or more. The chain joins TRBV20-1 to TRBJ1-2, with 11 bases lining up with TRBD1. The CDR3 sequence is 15 residues long. V dropped 6 bases and J dropped 5; count of bases not matched to a gene: 11. Germline V gene data show CDR1 as DFQATT and CDR2 as SNEGSKA (reference sequence). CDR3 sequence reads: CSARSGTGGVYGYTF. The CDR3 DNA sequence: TGCAGTGCCAGATCCGGGACAGGGGGGGTATATGGCTACACCTTC.

The gene calls are TRBV2 and TRBJ2-1; perhaps TRBD1 as D (5 bases). CDR3 length equals 15 residues. The V gene's germline CDR1 is SNHLY and CDR2 FYNNEI. Trimming pared 2 bases from V and 12 bases from J, leaving 20 bases between. As DNA, the CDR3 is TGTGCCAGCAGTGAAAGCGATCGTAAGGGTCAGGGGCAGTTCTTC. Protein: CASSESDRKGQGQFF.

The V call is TRBV7-2, the J call TRBJ2-4; 8 bases align to TRBD1. The V segment lost 1 base and the J segment 0 bases; nucleotides outside the gene matches: 5. Germline V CDR1 and CDR2: SGHTA, FQGNSA. The CDR3 length is 17 residues. The CDR3 sequence: CASSLGQGAGAKNIQYF. The DNA of the CDR3 is TGTGCCAGCAGCTTAGGTCAGGGGGCAGGAGCCAAAAACATTCAGTACTTC.

This clonotype was observed at least ten times. The genes are TRBV29-1 and TRBJ2-7; no firm D call. The CDR3 sequence is 15 residues long. Germline loops: CDR1 SQVTM, CDR2 ANQGSEA. V shed 0 bases and J shed 0 bases, with 12 bases lying between them. For the CDR3, the DNA is TGCAGCGTTGAAGATCGTACAGCTCTCTCCTACGAGCAGTACTTC. Translation gives CSVEDRTALSYEQYF.

The chain carries TRBV20-1 and TRBJ2-7; 12 bases agree with TRBD1. J lost 6 bases, V lost 6 bases, and 12 bases had no gene match. The CDR3 extends over 15 amino acids. Germline-derived CDR1 and CDR2 are DFQATT and SNEGSKA (reference sequence). CDR3 nucleotide sequence: TGCAGTGCCCCCCGCCCCGGGACAGGGGGCATCGAGCAGTACTTC. Translated: CSAPRPGTGGIEQYF.

Turning to this clonotype: A much more abundant neighbour one base away suggests this may be a read error. The chain has TRBV19 and TRBJ2-6; no definite D call. CDR1 is LNHDA and CDR2 is SQIVND in the germline V gene (reference sequence). V lost 9 bases, J lost 2 bases, and 5 bases lay in between. The CDR3 totals 12 residues. The CDR3 region has the DNA TGTGCCAGAGGGACTGGGGCCAACGTCCTGACTTTC. As protein: CARGTGANVLTF.